This T cell receptor (beta chain) was sequenced in a study of PD-L1 blockade in urothelial cancer. Across the whole study: Study patients had been treated with 0 to 3 previous chemotherapy regimens.

The CDR3 is 15 amino acids. Germline V gene data show CDR1 as MNHEY and CDR2 as SVGAGI. J was trimmed by 2 bases and V by 8 bases; bases with no gene match: 10. Time point of the sample: pretreatment peripheral blood. Sample numbers ranged from 1 to 8 per patient, encompassing pretreatment and on-treatment collections. Measured with immunoSEQ multiplex PCR; TCRdb has only the in-frame clones, and not every one. The table lists 87,000 or so clones, about 83% of them singletons, with 2% to 2.5% in the top ten. This chain links TRBV6-5 with TRBJ1-1, with 8 nucleotides matching TRBD1. This clonotype originated in a man in his 60s with urothelial cancer. The source material was PBMCs, sampled around atezolizumab (anti-PD-L1) treatment. The CDR3 bases are TGTGCCAGCCAGGGGGCTCGACTTGACAACACTGAAGCTTTCTTT. Amino acid sequence: CASQGARLDNTEAFF.